The rows below give T cell receptor beta chains drawn from one sample of a study of monozygotic twins with inflammatory bowel disease. Each CDR3 protein gets one entry in TCRdb, which reprocessed the 5' RACE reads and gives no DNA. The repertoire table contains under 150,000 distinct CDR3 sequences. What was sequenced was blood. The origin of the receptors is a human donor with ulcerative colitis or Crohn's disease, or a healthy co-twin of an affected twin (not recorded which). Each CDR3 is given with its conserved first and last residue.

len,v_gene,j_gene,CDR3aa
16,TRBV5-1,TRBJ2-3,CASSSRASSGTDTQYF
18,TRBV4-2,TRBJ1-1,CASSQGKFGTGSRTEAFF
16,TRBV6-2/TRBV6-3,TRBJ2-1,CASSYLGGGQKNEQFF
15,TRBV5-6,TRBJ2-5,CASSLVSGGQETQYF
14,TRBV6-1,TRBJ2-1,CASSPGQGQNEQFF
16,TRBV5-1,TRBJ2-6,CASSKRQDSGANVLTF
17,TRBV20-1,TRBJ1-6,CSARDTNLGRRDSPLHF
16,TRBV4-1,TRBJ2-7,CASSQETTGVAYEQYF
14,TRBV20-1,TRBJ2-3,CSAGRGGVTDTQYF
14,TRBV30,TRBJ1-4,CAWSVGTTNEKLFF
13,TRBV12-3/TRBV12-4,TRBJ1-2,CASKMDRGFGYTF
12,TRBV7-2,TRBJ2-1,CASSSSGAEQFF
16,TRBV20-1,TRBJ2-3,CSAPRLAGAITDTQYF
15,TRBV14,TRBJ2-5,CASSQRTGGQETQYF
18,TRBV9,TRBJ2-7,CASSVEAIRTGTIHEQYF
17,TRBV20-1,TRBJ2-1,CSARGPSGERSYNEQFF
15,TRBV10-3,TRBJ2-3,CAISPSGGITDTQYF
14,TRBV20-1,TRBJ1-1,CSASGDGRNTEAFF
15,TRBV28,TRBJ2-1,CASRPLRAGGNEQFF
16,TRBV7-3,TRBJ2-3,CASSSTGGPSTDTQYF
16,TRBV4-3,TRBJ2-2,CASSQVRGSYTGELFF
19,TRBV9,TRBJ2-5,CASSVNGRSGTGGRETQYF
16,TRBV5-1,TRBJ2-1,CASSLAGGVRYNEQFF
14,TRBV2,TRBJ1-3,CASSVDLSGNTIYF
14,TRBV20-1,TRBJ2-7,CSASTGTSDYEQYF
14,TRBV20-1,TRBJ1-1,CSAREDRTNTEAFF
17,TRBV24-1,TRBJ2-1,CATSGYSGTGGFNEQFF
16,TRBV7-6,TRBJ2-3,CASSQRWGKGTDTQYF
13,TRBV12-3/TRBV12-4,TRBJ2-7,CASSPLGSYEQYF
16,TRBV12-5,TRBJ2-1,CASEKRGGAVNNEQFF
14,TRBV5-1,TRBJ1-1,CASSLADRGTEAFF
15,TRBV24-1,TRBJ2-3,CATSGGRGATDTQYF
17,TRBV7-9,TRBJ1-5,CASSPGGVANSNQPQHF
15,TRBV20-1,TRBJ1-1,CSASGQGIGNTEAFF
13,TRBV12-3/TRBV12-4,TRBJ2-5,CASSGQGQETQYF
15,TRBV6-5,TRBJ2-1,CASSYDRARENEQFF
13,TRBV3-1,TRBJ2-7,CASSDPPHYEQYF
16,TRBV20-1,TRBJ2-1,CSARDPGLGTYNEQFF
14,TRBV27,TRBJ1-2,CASSPRGGYYGYTF